These 25 T cell receptor beta chains share one sample of origin, sequenced in a study of T cell responses to AZD1222 COVID-19 vaccine. Generated by immunoSEQ multiplex PCR, the TCRdb table keeps only in-frame clones and is missing some. Of about 120,000 clones listed, roughly 85% were seen once; the top ten hold under 2%. This specimen consisted of peripheral blood, obtained on day 0 of AZD1222 vaccination. These receptor sequences come from an adult in good health.

The chain uses TRBV3-1 (or the pseudogene TRBV3-2) and TRBJ1-2, with 11 positions matching TRBD1. This CDR3 spans 14 amino acids. J was trimmed by 6 bases and V by 4 bases; bases with no gene match: 4. Germline CDR1 is LGHDT and CDR2 is YNNKEL (reference sequence). The CDR3 DNA follows: TGTGCCAGCAGCCGGACAGGGGGCCGGGATGGCTACACCTTC. Its translation: CASSRTGGRDGYTF.

The CDR3 is CARSLSFSRTDTDTQYF. In DNA form, the CDR3 reads TGTGCCAGAAGCTTGTCATTTAGTAGGACAGATACAGATACGCAGTATTTT. The chain employs TRBV5-3 and TRBJ2-3; TRBD1 is a possible D gene (6 bases). TRBV5-3 is treated as an ORF (open reading frame) with a function not yet certain. CDR3 size: 17 residues. Trimming left V 1 base short and J 3 bases short, with 18 bases between.

The rearrangement uses TRBV19 and TRBJ2-1; possibly TRBD2 for D (6 bases). CDR1 and CDR2 from the germline V gene are LNHDA and SQIVND (reference sequence). V was pared by 9 bases and J by 0 bases, with 15 bases between. This CDR3 is 15 amino acids long. The chain's CDR3 is CASGGRLSSYNEQFF. The CDR3 DNA reads as TGTGCCAGCGGTGGGAGGTTAAGCTCCTACAATGAGCAGTTCTTC. Complete variable domain (other parts from reference TRBV19 and TRBJ2-1): DGGITQSPKYLFRKEGQNVTLSCEQNLNHDAMYWYRQDPGQGLRLIYYSQIVNDFQKGDIAEGYSVSREKKESFPLTVTSAQKNPTAFYLCASGGRLSSYNEQFFGPGTRLTVL.

This chain joins TRBV6-5 and TRBJ1-3; D ambiguous. The germline CDR1 and CDR2 sequences are MNHEY and SVGAGI. With 4 bases removed from V and 4 bases from J, the gap between germline ends came to 2 bases. The CDR3 consists of 11 residues. The CDR3 bases are TGTGCCAGCAGTTTAGGAAACACCATATATTTT. Protein: CASSLGNTIYF.

This chain links TRBV2 with TRBJ1-5; no definite D call. V lost 5 bases, J lost 0 bases, and 8 bases lay in between. Germline loops: CDR1 SNHLY, CDR2 FYNNEI. The CDR3 loop spans 14 amino acids. CDR3 coding DNA: TGTGCCAGCAGTAGTCAATATAGCAATCAGCCCCAGCATTTT. It codes for CASSSQYSNQPQHF. Full variable domain (rest looked up from reference TRBV2 and TRBJ1-5): EPEVTQTPSHQVTQMGQEVILRCVPISNHLYFYWYRQILGQKVEFLVSFYNNEISEKSEIFDDQFSVERPDGSNFTLKIRSTKLEDSAMYFCASSSQYSNQPQHFGDGTRLSIL.

V gene TRBV7-9 combines with J gene TRBJ1-2, with 8 bases that match TRBD1. This CDR3 contains 16 residues. CDR1 is SEHNR, CDR2 FQNEAQ, per germline (reference sequence). V shed 2 bases, J shed 4 bases, and the junction held 9 bases outside the gene matches. DNA of the CDR3: TGTGCCAGCAGCTTACAGGGGGCATTTGGGGCCTATGGCTACACCTTC. This sequence encodes CASSLQGAFGAYGYTF. Together with reference TRBV7-9 and TRBJ1-2, the CDR3 gives the full variable domain: DTGVSQNPRHKITKRGQNVTFRCDPISEHNRLYWYRQTLGQGPEFLTYFQNEAQLEKSRLLSDRFSAERPKGSFSTLEIQRTEQGDSAMYLCASSLQGAFGAYGYTFGSGTRLTVV.

This chain links TRBV2 with TRBJ2-4; no firm D call. Trimming removed 7 bases from V and 7 bases from J, with 8 bases in between. This CDR3 comprises 11 residues. Germline V gives CDR1 SNHLY, CDR2 FYNNEI. Here the CDR3 reads CASTGLNIQYF. Written as DNA, the CDR3 is TGTGCCAGCACGGGCCTTAACATTCAGTACTTC.

The chain carries TRBV2 and TRBJ2-3; D possibly corresponds to TRBD1 (6 bases). Germline V gene sequence: CDR1 SNHLY, CDR2 FYNNEI. The CDR3 runs to 14 residues. Trimming cost V 7 bases and J 5 bases, with 16 bases left between them. In DNA form, the CDR3 reads TGTGCCAGCATTAGAGCAGGGGTTGGAGATACGCAGTATTTT. Translation: CASIRAGVGDTQYF.

By frequency in the sample, this clone is medium-sized. The rearrangement joins TRBV5-5 to TRBJ2-6, with a tentative D call TRBD2 (5 bases). Germline V gene data show CDR1 as SGHKS and CDR2 as YYEKEE (reference sequence). V was trimmed by 4 bases and J by 4 bases, leaving 24 bases between them. This CDR3 has 19 residues. CDR3: CASSVTQTDYDWGANVLTF. CDR3 DNA sequence: TGTGCCAGCAGCGTGACACAGACTGACTACGATTGGGGGGCCAACGTCCTGACTTTC.

The sample holds one count of this clone. V gene TRBV7-2 combines with J gene TRBJ1-2, with 8 bases matching TRBD1. The CDR3 runs to 15 residues. V trimming: 5 bases; J trimming: 4 bases; junction bases outside the gene matches: 9. Germline values: CDR1 SGHTA, CDR2 FQGNSA. The CDR3 DNA is TGTGCCAGCAGCCCCCAGGGGGGACAGGTCTATGGCTACACCTTC. This gives the protein CASSPQGGQVYGYTF.

This chain connects TRBV29-1 to TRBJ1-1; D unclear. Looked up from germline, CDR1 is SQVTM and CDR2 is ANQGSEA. Between the trimmed V and J ends, which lost 7 bases and 0 bases, there was a span of 6 bases. The CDR3 runs 11 residues. CDR3 sequence (DNA): TGCAGCGCCCAGGTGAACACTGAAGCTTTCTTT. This translates into CSAQVNTEAFF.

The rearrangement joins TRBV9 to TRBJ2-1, with D unresolved. The ends were cut back, 1 base at V and 4 bases at J, with 3 bases in the middle. Germline V gives CDR1 SGDLS, CDR2 YYNGEE. The CDR3 extends over 12 amino acids. As DNA, the CDR3 is TGTGCCAGCAGCGTAACTTACAATGAGCAGTTCTTC. Translation gives CASSVTYNEQFF.

The V gene is TRBV27, the J gene TRBJ1-2; no reliable D call. The CDR3 runs 12 residues. Germline CDR1 reads MNHEY; CDR2 reads SMNVEV (reference sequence). The V and J ends lost 6 bases and 8 bases respectively, with 13 bases between them. The CDR3 sequence is CASRSVGLGYTF. The DNA of the CDR3 is TGTGCCAGCAGATCAGTTGGGCTGGGCTACACCTTC.

The rearrangement joins TRBV5-4 to TRBJ2-7; D uncertain. V dropped 1 base and J dropped 2 bases, with 10 bases sitting between them. Germline V gives CDR1 SGHNT, CDR2 YYREEE (reference sequence). This CDR3 region has 14 residues. This CDR3 is CASSLPEFPYEQYF. CDR3 bases: TGTGCCAGCAGCTTGCCTGAGTTCCCCTACGAGCAGTACTTC.

The chain joins TRBV18 to TRBJ1-6; 7 nucleotides match TRBD1. The V and J ends lost 3 bases and 4 bases, in that order; junction bases with no gene match: 3. Germline V lookup: CDR1 KGHSH, CDR2 LQKENI. The CDR3 length is 15 residues. The CDR3 nucleotides read TGTGCCAGCTCACCCAGGGGACAGTATAATTCACCCCTCCACTTT. Protein: CASSPRGQYNSPLHF. Together with reference TRBV18 and TRBJ1-6, the CDR3 gives the full variable domain: NAGVMQNPRHLVRRRGQEARLRCSPMKGHSHVYWYRQLPEEGLKFMVYLQKENIIDESGMPKERFSAEFPKEGPSILRIQQVVRGDSAAYFCASSPRGQYNSPLHFGNGTRLTVT.

This rearrangement joins TRBV7-8 to TRBJ2-3; no firm D call. Germline lookup yields CDR1 SGHVS and CDR2 FQNEAQ. The V and J ends lost 5 bases and 3 bases respectively, with 6 bases between them. This CDR3 has 12 residues. The DNA for the CDR3 is TGTGCCAGCAGCCCAGGTACAGATACGCAGTATTTT. Its protein is CASSPGTDTQYF.

The CDR3 is CASSLVKVAGSYEQYF. DNA of the CDR3: TGTGCCAGCAGTTTAGTTAAGGTAGCAGGTAGCTACGAGCAGTACTTC. The chain uses TRBV27 and TRBJ2-7; no clear D. Germline V gives CDR1 MNHEY, CDR2 SMNVEV (reference sequence). Trimming took off 2 bases at V and 3 bases at J, with 17 bases between the two ends. The CDR3 is 16 residues long.

This clone was recorded once. This chain links TRBV5-1 with TRBJ1-4; no firm D call. The V gene lost 0 bases and the J gene lost 8 bases, with 17 bases spanning the gap. From germline, CDR1 is SGHRS and CDR2 YFSETQ. The CDR3 contains 16 residues. The CDR3 DNA reads as TGCGCCAGCAGCTTGGCCGTTACAGCTTCTGTGGAAAAACTGTTTTTT. Translated, it gives CASSLAVTASVEKLFF. Full variable domain (remainder filled in from reference TRBV5-1 and TRBJ1-4): KAGVTQTPRYLIKTRGQQVTLSCSPISGHRSVSWYQQTPGQGLQFLFEYFSETQRNKGNFPGRFSGRQFSNSRSEMNVSTLELGDSALYLCASSLAVTASVEKLFFGSGTQLSVL.

J is TRBJ1-2 and V is TRBV7-3, with a possible D match to TRBD1 (5 bases). The CDR3 contains 15 residues. The ends were cut back, 0 bases at V and 3 bases at J, with 11 bases in the middle. From germline, CDR1 is SGHTA and CDR2 FQGTGA. DNA of the CDR3: TGTGCCAGCAGCTTAACGCCCGGAGGGGACTATGGCTACACCTTC. It yields the protein CASSLTPGGDYGYTF.

The V and J genes are TRBV6-2 or TRBV6-3 and TRBJ1-1, with TRBD1 as a possible D gene (5 bases). V was clipped by 0 bases and J by 6 bases, with 8 bases between them. Per germline, CDR1 MNHEY and CDR2 SVGEGT. The CDR3 has 13 amino acids. CDR3 bases: TGTGCCAGCAGTTACTCCCCGGGGGCTGAAGCTTTCTTT. Its protein product is CASSYSPGAEAFF.

The sample holds one count of this clone. The chain combines TRBV18 with TRBJ1-1; D is unresolved. Trimming shortened V by 3 bases and J by 4 bases, and 6 bases separated the two germline ends. The CDR3 is 12 amino acids. The germline V gene encodes CDR1 KGHSH and CDR2 LQKENI. The CDR3 spells CASSPITTEAFF. The CDR3 DNA sequence: TGTGCCAGCTCACCCATAACCACTGAAGCTTTCTTT.

V and J are TRBV6-5 and TRBJ1-5, with TRBD1 as a possible D gene (5 bases). The germline V gene encodes CDR1 MNHEY and CDR2 SVGAGI. The CDR3 runs 15 residues. Trimming left V 2 bases short and J 4 bases short, with 12 bases between. The CDR3 bases are TGTGCCAGCAGTTACGCGGGGGGGTGGAATCAGCCCCAGCATTTT. Translation gives CASSYAGGWNQPQHF.

The CDR3 DNA follows: TGTGCCAGTAGTCCCCAAGTCGGGCCCTACGAGCAGTACTTC. This gives the protein CASSPQVGPYEQYF. This chain uses TRBV19 with TRBJ2-7; D gene uncertain. Germline loops: CDR1 LNHDA, CDR2 SQIVND (reference sequence). V was pared by 5 bases and J by 2 bases, with 13 bases between. The CDR3 length is 14 residues. Drawing the rest from reference TRBV19 and TRBJ2-7, the complete variable domain is DGGITQSPKYLFRKEGQNVTLSCEQNLNHDAMYWYRQDPGQGLRLIYYSQIVNDFQKGDIAEGYSVSREKKESFPLTVTSAQKNPTAFYLCASSPQVGPYEQYFGPGTRLTVT.

The gene calls are TRBV7-9 and TRBJ1-1; no firm D call. Trimming took 3 bases from V and 2 from J, leaving 7 bases between them. This CDR3 is built from 13 residues. CDR1 is SEHNR and CDR2 is FQNEAQ in the germline V gene (reference sequence). The CDR3 DNA is TGTGCCAGCAGCTTTGGGATTAACACTGAAGCTTTCTTT. Its protein product is CASSFGINTEAFF.

This chain uses TRBV7-3 with TRBJ2-3; no clear D. In germline, CDR1 is SGHTA, CDR2 FQGTGA. The CDR3 consists of 15 residues. V was shortened by 4 bases and J by 5 bases, with 16 bases between the two germline ends. This chain's CDR3 is CASSSRAVGLDTQYF. The CDR3 DNA is TGTGCCAGCAGCTCCCGGGCGGTCGGGCTAGATACGCAGTATTTT. Combining the CDR3 with reference TRBV7-3 and TRBJ2-3 gives the whole variable domain GAGVSQTPSNKVTEKGKYVELRCDPISGHTALYWYRQSLGQGPEFLIYFQGTGAADDSGLPNDRFFAVRPEGSVSTLKIQRTERGDSAVYLCASSSRAVGLDTQYFGPGTRLTVL.